Listed below are T cell receptor beta chains from one sample, sequenced in a study of vaccination and CD4 T cells after COVID-19. For these TCRs, the target antigens are not known. TCRdb used MiXCR to reprocess the PCR reads, holding one entry per CDR3 protein. The sample has 15,000 or so distinct CDR3 sequences; 40% to 50% are singletons. Sequenced material: CD4+ T cells from blood, cultured in vitro. The source is a human donor who had recovered from COVID-19. CDR3s include the opening cysteine and the closing phenylalanine or tryptophan. Fields, in order: clone size, J gene, D gene, V gene, CDR3 protein, CDR3 DNA. D genes are given only for firm matches. Where a row states a size, it is once, few, many or the class of an expanded clone; other rows omit it.

few	TRBJ2-5	TRBD1	TRBV27	CASSLLQGAETQYF	TGTGCCAGCAGTTTGTTACAGGGGGCCGAGACCCAGTACTTC
few	TRBJ1-1	TRBD1	TRBV4-1	CASRGQGKAFF	TGCGCCAGTCGGGGACAGGGAAAAGCTTTCTTT
-	TRBJ2-5	-	TRBV6-1	CASSKGRENGETQYF	TGTGCCAGCAGTAAAGGACGAGAAAACGGAGAGACCCAGTACTTC
once	TRBJ2-5	-	TRBV7-2	CASSFGPGTLKETQYF	TGTGCCAGCAGCTTCGGCCCTGGTACCCTCAAAGAGACCCAGTACTTC
-	TRBJ1-1	-	TRBV19	CASRGDFTEAFF	TGTGCCAGTAGAGGGGATTTCACTGAAGCTTTCTTT
-	TRBJ1-5	-	TRBV9	CASSVQGNSNQPQHF	TGTGCCAGCAGCGTACAGGGAAATAGCAATCAGCCCCAGCATTTT
-	TRBJ2-1	TRBD1	TRBV20-1	CSARGQGGTNEQFF	TGCAGTGCTAGAGGACAGGGGGGGACCAATGAGCAGTTCTTC
-	TRBJ1-2	-	TRBV7-2	CASTPGGNYGYTF	TGTGCCAGCACCCCGGGGGGGAACTATGGCTACACCTTC
-	TRBJ1-2	TRBD1	TRBV19	CASCLGGTANYGYTF	TGTGCCAGTTGCCTTGGGGGGACAGCTAACTATGGCTACACCTTC
-	TRBJ1-2	TRBD1	TRBV12-3/TRBV12-4	CASTLTGNYGYTF	TGTGCCAGCACTCTGACAGGGAACTATGGCTACACCTTC
few	TRBJ2-5	TRBD2	TRBV5-4	CASSPGGLAGNQETQYF	TGTGCCAGCAGCCCCGGAGGGCTAGCGGGGAACCAAGAGACCCAGTACTTC
-	TRBJ1-2	-	TRBV7-8	CASSSGDIRAYGYTF	TGTGCCAGCAGCTCTGGGGACATACGGGCCTATGGCTACACCTTC
-	TRBJ1-5	-	TRBV4-1	CASSQGLFGFRSNQPQHF	TGCGCCAGCAGCCAAGGTCTATTTGGGTTCCGAAGCAATCAGCCCCAGCATTTT
-	TRBJ1-6	-	TRBV20-1	CSARDRGLPNSPLHF	TGCAGTGCTAGAGACAGGGGACTCCCTAATTCACCCCTCCACTTT
few	TRBJ2-3	-	TRBV15	CATSREQAPDTQYF	TGTGCCACCAGCAGAGAACAAGCCCCAGATACGCAGTATTTT